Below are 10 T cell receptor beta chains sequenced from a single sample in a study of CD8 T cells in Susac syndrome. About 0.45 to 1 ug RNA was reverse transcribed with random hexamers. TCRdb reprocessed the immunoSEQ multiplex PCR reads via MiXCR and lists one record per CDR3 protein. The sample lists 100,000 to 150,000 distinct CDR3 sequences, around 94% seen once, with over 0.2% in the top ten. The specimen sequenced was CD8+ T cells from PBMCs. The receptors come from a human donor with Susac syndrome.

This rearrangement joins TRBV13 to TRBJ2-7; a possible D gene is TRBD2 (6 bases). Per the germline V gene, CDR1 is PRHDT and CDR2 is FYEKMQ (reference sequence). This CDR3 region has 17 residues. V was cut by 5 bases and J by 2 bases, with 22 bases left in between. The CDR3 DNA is TGTGCCAGCAGCAGTGGGGCATGGGGGGATCGCACCTACGAGCAGTACTTC. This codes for CASSSGAWGDRTYEQYF. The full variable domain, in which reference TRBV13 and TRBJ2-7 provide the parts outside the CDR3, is AAGVIQSPRHLIKEKRETATLKCYPIPRHDTVYWYQQGPGQDPQFLISFYEKMQSDKGSIPDRFSAQQFSDYHSELNMSSLELGDSALYFCASSSGAWGDRTYEQYFGPGTRLTVT.

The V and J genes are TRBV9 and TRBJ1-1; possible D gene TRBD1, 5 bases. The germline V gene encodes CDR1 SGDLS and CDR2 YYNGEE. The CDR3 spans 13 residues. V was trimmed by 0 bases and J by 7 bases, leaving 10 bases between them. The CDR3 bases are TGTGCCAGCAGCGTAGGGGACGCGGGTGAAGCTTTCTTT. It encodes CASSVGDAGEAFF.

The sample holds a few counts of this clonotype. Here the CDR3 reads CSATTSGITYEQYF. The DNA of the CDR3 is TGCAGCGCAACGACTAGCGGGATTACGTACGAGCAGTACTTC. The V call is TRBV29-1, the J call TRBJ2-7; 11 bases match TRBD2. In germline, CDR1 is SQVTM, CDR2 ANQGSEA. J lost 4 bases, V lost 7 bases, and 9 bases had no gene match. There are 14 residues in the CDR3.

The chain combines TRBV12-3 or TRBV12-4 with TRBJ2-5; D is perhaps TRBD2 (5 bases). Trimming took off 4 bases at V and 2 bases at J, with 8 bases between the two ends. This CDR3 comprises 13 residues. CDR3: CASSWTGQETQYF. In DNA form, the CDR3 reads TGTGCCAGCAGTTGGACTGGACAAGAGACCCAGTACTTC.

CDR3 sequence (DNA): TGTGCCAGCAAGGGGGCAGGGACAGATACGCAGTATTTT. Its translation: CASKGAGTDTQYF. V and J are TRBV12-3 or TRBV12-4 and TRBJ2-3, with 7 bases that match TRBD1. The CDR3 has 13 amino acids. The trim removed 7 bases at V and 3 bases at J, leaving 4 bases unmatched.

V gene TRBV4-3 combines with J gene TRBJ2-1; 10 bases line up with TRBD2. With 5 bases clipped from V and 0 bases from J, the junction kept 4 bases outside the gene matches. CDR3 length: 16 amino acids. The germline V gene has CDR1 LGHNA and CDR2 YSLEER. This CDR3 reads CASSSQREGSYNEQFF. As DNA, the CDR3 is TGCGCCAGCAGCTCCCAGCGGGAGGGCTCCTACAATGAGCAGTTCTTC.

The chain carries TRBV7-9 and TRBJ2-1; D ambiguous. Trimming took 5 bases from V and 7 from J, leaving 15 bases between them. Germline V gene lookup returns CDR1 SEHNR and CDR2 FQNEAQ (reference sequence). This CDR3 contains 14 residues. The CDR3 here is CASSPIEPSNEQFF. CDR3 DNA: TGTGCCAGCAGCCCTATTGAGCCGAGTAATGAGCAGTTCTTC.

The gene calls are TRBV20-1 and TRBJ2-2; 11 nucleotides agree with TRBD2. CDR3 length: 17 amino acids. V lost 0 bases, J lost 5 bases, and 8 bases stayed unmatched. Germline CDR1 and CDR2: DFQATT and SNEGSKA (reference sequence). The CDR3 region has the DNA TGCAGTGCTAGAGAGAATAGCGGGGGGGTTTGTACCGGGGAGCTGTTTTTT. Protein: CSARENSGGVCTGELFF.

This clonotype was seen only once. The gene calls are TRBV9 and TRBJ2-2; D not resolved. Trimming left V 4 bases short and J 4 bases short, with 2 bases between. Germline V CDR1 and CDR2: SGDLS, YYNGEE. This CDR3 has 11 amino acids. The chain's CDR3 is CASSTTGELFF. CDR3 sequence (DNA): TGTGCCAGCAGCACCACCGGGGAGCTGTTTTTT.

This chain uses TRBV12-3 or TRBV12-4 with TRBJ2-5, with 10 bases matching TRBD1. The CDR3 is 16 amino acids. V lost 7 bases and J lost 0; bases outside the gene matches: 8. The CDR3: CASIPGTGENQETQYF. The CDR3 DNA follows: TGTGCCAGCATACCCGGGACAGGGGAGAACCAAGAGACCCAGTACTTC.